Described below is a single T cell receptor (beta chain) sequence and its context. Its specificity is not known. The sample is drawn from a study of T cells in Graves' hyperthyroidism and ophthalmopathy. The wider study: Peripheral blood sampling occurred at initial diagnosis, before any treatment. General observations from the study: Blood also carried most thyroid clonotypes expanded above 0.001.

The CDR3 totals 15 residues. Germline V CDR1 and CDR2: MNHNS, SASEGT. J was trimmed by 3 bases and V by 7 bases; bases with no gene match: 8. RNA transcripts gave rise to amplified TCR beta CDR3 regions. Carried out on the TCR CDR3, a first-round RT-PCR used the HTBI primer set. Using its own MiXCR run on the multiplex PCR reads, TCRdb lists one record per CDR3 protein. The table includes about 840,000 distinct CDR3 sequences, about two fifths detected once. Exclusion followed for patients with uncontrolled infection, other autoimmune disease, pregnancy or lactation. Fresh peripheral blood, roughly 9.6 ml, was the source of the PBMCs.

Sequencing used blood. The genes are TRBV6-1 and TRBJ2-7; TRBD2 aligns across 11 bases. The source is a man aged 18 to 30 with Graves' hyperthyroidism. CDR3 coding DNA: TGTGCCAGCACCCCGACTAGCGGGGCTAGCTACGAGCAGTACTTC. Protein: CASTPTSGASYEQYF.